This section outlines one TCR beta chain sequence together with its context. What it binds is not known. CDR1 and CDR2 (germline): MDHEN, SYDVKM. This CDR3 is built from 15 residues. V gave up 2 bases and J gave up 5 bases; unmatched junction bases: 6. Assay used: immunoSEQ multiplex PCR; TCRdb lists only in-frame clones, some missing. In the table there are some 2,500,000 clones, 92% of which are singletons. This entry belongs to a study of shared clonotypes between healthy human individuals. Points from the study as a whole: Generation of non-shared clonotypes was less probable than generation of clonotypes shared by all four donors. A limitation of the genetic and exposure-history diversity represented arose from few donors.

Sequenced sample: naive CD4+ T cells from PBMCs. Sample subset: CD45RA+ positively selected. This TCR was sampled from a man aged 18 to 29 in good health. Some clones in this sample may be carry-over from other donors' samples. The genes are TRBV28 and TRBJ2-3, with 8 positions matching TRBD2. The CDR3 reads CASSLREGRVDTQYF. The CDR3 DNA sequence: TGTGCCAGCAGTTTACGGGAGGGCCGGGTAGATACGCAGTATTTT.